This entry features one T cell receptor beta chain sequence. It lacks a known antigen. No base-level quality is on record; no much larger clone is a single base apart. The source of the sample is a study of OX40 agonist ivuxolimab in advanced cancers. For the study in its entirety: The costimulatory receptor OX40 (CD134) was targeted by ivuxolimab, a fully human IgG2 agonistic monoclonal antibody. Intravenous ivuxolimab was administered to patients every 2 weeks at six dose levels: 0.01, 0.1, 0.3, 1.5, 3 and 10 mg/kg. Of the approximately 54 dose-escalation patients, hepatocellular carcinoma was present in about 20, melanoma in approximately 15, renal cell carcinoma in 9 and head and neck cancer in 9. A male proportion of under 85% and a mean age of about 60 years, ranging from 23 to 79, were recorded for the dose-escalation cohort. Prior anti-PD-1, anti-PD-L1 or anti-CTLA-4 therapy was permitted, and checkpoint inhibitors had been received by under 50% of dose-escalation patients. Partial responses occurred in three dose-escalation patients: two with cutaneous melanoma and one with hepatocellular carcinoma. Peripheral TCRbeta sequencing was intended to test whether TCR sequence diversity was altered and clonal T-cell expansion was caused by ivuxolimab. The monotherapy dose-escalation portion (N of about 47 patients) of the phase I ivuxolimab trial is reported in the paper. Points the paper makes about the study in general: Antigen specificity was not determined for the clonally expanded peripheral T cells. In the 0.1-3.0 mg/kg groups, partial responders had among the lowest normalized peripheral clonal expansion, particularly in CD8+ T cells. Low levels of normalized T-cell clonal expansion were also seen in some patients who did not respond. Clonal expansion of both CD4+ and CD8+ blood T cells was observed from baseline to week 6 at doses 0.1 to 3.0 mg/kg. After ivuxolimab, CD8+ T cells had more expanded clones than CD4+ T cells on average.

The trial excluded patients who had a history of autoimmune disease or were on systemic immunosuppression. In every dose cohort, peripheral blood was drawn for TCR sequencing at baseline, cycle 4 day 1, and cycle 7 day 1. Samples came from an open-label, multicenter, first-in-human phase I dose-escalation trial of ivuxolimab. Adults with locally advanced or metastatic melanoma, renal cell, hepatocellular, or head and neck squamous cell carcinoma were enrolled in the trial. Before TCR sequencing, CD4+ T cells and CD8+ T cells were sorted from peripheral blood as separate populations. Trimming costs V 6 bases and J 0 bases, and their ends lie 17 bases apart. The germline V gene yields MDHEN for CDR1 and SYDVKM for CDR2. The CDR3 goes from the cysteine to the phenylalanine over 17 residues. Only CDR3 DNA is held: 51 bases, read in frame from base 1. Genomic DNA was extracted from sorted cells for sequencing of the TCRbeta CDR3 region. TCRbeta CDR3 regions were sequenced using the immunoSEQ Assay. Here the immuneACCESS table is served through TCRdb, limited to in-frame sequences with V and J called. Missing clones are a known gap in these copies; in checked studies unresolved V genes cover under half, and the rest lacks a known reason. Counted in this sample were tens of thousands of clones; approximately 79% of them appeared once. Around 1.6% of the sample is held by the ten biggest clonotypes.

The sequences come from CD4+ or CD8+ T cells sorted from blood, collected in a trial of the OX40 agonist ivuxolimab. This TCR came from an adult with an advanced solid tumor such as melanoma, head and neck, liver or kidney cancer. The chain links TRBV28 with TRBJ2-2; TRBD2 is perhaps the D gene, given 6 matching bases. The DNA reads TGTGCCAGCAGCCTTTTGGGGGGACGAGCGAACACCGGGGAGCTGTTTTTT. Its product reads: CASSLLGGRANTGELFF.